Shown below are 30 T cell receptor beta chains from a single sample sequenced in a study of blood T cell repertoires in COVID-19. The protocol was immunoSEQ multiplex PCR, while the TCRdb copy is restricted to in-frame clones and leaves out a portion. This table holds about 110,000 clones, 83% found once. Sequencing was done on a sample of peripheral blood. The receptors derive from a woman aged 60-70 years with acute or convalescent COVID-19.

The sample holds a few counts of this clone. V gene TRBV28 combines with J gene TRBJ2-1, with 9 bases aligning to TRBD1. CDR1 MDHEN and CDR2 SYDVKM come from the germline V gene. The junction had 6 bases not matched to a gene; V was cut back by 7 bases and J by 5 bases. The CDR3 loop spans 14 amino acids. The CDR3: CASIRQGGHNEQFF. CDR3 sequence (DNA): TGTGCCAGCATCCGACAGGGGGGCCACAATGAGCAGTTCTTC.

The rearrangement joins TRBV6-6 to TRBJ2-7, with 7 bases lining up with TRBD1. CDR1 and CDR2 from the germline V gene are MNHNY and SVGAGI (reference sequence). The V segment lost 2 bases and the J segment 3 bases; nucleotides outside the gene matches: 1. CDR3 size: 13 residues. CDR3 DNA sequence: TGTGCCAGCAGTTACGGGGACAGCTACGAGCAGTACTTC. It specifies CASSYGDSYEQYF.

A single count supports this clone. The DNA for the CDR3 is TGCAGTGCTAGTGCGGCTAGCGGGCAGTACAATGAGCAGTTCTTC. It encodes CSASAASGQYNEQFF. The J gene is TRBJ2-1, the V gene TRBV20-1, with TRBD2 matching 8 bases. The J segment lost 4 bases and the V segment lost 3 bases, leaving 8 bases of the junction unmatched. CDR1 DFQATT and CDR2 SNEGSKA come from the germline V gene (reference sequence). The CDR3 has 15 residues.

V usage is TRBV5-8 and J usage is TRBJ2-7; 8 nucleotides align to TRBD1. CDR1 and CDR2 from the germline V gene are SGHTS and YDEGEE. CDR3 size: 14 residues. J was trimmed by 5 bases and V by 4 bases; bases with no gene match: 8. The DNA of the CDR3 is TGTGCCAGCAGCACCGGACAGGGACTTGACGAGCAGTACTTC. This gives the protein CASSTGQGLDEQYF.

This chain connects TRBV5-1 to TRBJ2-7; 9 bases map to TRBD1. V dropped 3 bases and J dropped 5; count of bases not matched to a gene: 6. This CDR3 spans 14 amino acids. Germline lookup yields CDR1 SGHRS and CDR2 YFSETQ. The CDR3 region has the DNA TGCGCCAGCAGCTCGGGACAGGGATTCCACGAGCAGTACTTC. Translation: CASSSGQGFHEQYF.

This chain connects TRBV6-5 to TRBJ1-2; D unclear. The CDR3 has 11 residues. The germline CDR1 and CDR2 sequences are MNHEY and SVGAGI. Trimming pared 7 bases from V and 7 bases from J, leaving 10 bases between. The CDR3 DNA is TGTGCCAGCATCAGCGTCGGTGGCTACACCTTC. As protein: CASISVGGYTF.

V gene TRBV18 combines with J gene TRBJ1-4; D is uncertain. Trimming pared 3 bases from V and 6 bases from J, leaving 20 bases between. The CDR3 totals 17 residues. From germline, CDR1 is KGHSH and CDR2 LQKENI. The CDR3 protein is CASSPLSRFSGDEKLFF. The CDR3 nucleotides read TGTGCCAGCTCACCCCTATCCCGATTTTCCGGTGATGAAAAACTGTTTTTT.

This clone counts as medium-sized (0.01 to 0.1%). J is TRBJ1-2 and V is TRBV5-4; D might be TRBD1 (5 bases). The CDR3 has 13 residues. With 4 bases removed from V and 0 bases from J, the gap between germline ends came to 7 bases. Germline-derived CDR1 and CDR2 are SGHNT and YYREEE (reference sequence). The DNA for the CDR3 is TGTGCCAGCAGCGACAGAACTAACTATGGCTACACCTTC. Protein: CASSDRTNYGYTF.

V and J are TRBV7-9 and TRBJ1-2; D is ambiguous. The ends were cut back, 4 bases at V and 8 bases at J, with 14 bases in the middle. CDR1 is SEHNR, CDR2 FQNEAQ, per germline (reference sequence). The CDR3 has 13 amino acids. CDR3 coding DNA: TGTGCCAGCAGCTCGGGGTCCGGCAAGGGCTACACCTTC. Protein: CASSSGSGKGYTF. Combining the CDR3 with reference TRBV7-9 and TRBJ1-2 gives the whole variable domain DTGVSQNPRHKITKRGQNVTFRCDPISEHNRLYWYRQTLGQGPEFLTYFQNEAQLEKSRLLSDRFSAERPKGSFSTLEIQRTEQGDSAMYLCASSSGSGKGYTFGSGTRLTVV.

The rearrangement uses TRBV6-1 and TRBJ2-7; no reliable D call. Trimming cost V 3 bases and J 2 bases, with 11 bases left between them. The CDR3 runs 14 residues. Germline V CDR1 and CDR2: MNHNS, SASEGT. This CDR3 is CASSEETVPYEQYF. As DNA, the CDR3 is TGTGCCAGCAGTGAGGAGACGGTTCCCTACGAGCAGTACTTC.

J is TRBJ1-3 and V is TRBV5-1, with D uncertain. Between the trimmed V and J ends, which lost 7 bases and 0 bases, there was a span of 14 bases. The germline V gene encodes CDR1 SGHRS and CDR2 YFSETQ. This CDR3 comprises 15 residues. The CDR3 coding sequence is TGCGCCAGCGGCGAGACGGGAAGCTCTGGAAACACCATATATTTT. This encodes CASGETGSSGNTIYF.

The V gene is TRBV28, the J gene TRBJ1-5; D unclear. From germline, CDR1 is MDHEN and CDR2 SYDVKM. V was shortened by 5 bases and J by 3 bases, with 11 bases between the two germline ends. This CDR3 contains 14 residues. CDR3 in amino acids: CASSRLGNNQPQHF. In DNA form, the CDR3 reads TGTGCCAGCAGTCGACTTGGTAACAATCAGCCCCAGCATTTT. Drawing the rest from reference TRBV28 and TRBJ1-5, the complete variable domain is DVKVTQSSRYLVKRTGEKVFLECVQDMDHENMFWYRQDPGLGLRLIYFSYDVKMKEKGDIPEGYSVSREKKERFSLILESASTNQTSMYLCASSRLGNNQPQHFGDGTRLSIL.

The chain joins TRBV7-8 to TRBJ1-4; D possibly corresponds to TRBD1 (6 bases). The CDR3 contains 15 residues. Germline lookup yields CDR1 SGHVS and CDR2 FQNEAQ. Trimming took off 5 bases at V and 0 bases at J, with 10 bases between the two ends. The CDR3 is CASSRTESTNEKLFF. CDR3 nucleotides: TGTGCCAGCAGCAGGACAGAGTCAACTAATGAAAAACTGTTTTTT.

The rearrangement uses TRBV7-3 and TRBJ2-3; D is unresolved. This CDR3 has 13 residues. Germline V CDR1 and CDR2: SGHTA, FQGTGA. Trimming removed 4 bases at V and 6 bases at J, with 11 bases between. CDR3 residues: CASSSDKRDTQYF. For the CDR3, the DNA is TGTGCCAGCAGCTCTGATAAGAGGGATACGCAGTATTTT.

This clone was picked up a small number of times. This chain links TRBV19 with TRBJ1-5; D call uncertain. CDR1 LNHDA and CDR2 SQIVND come from the germline V gene (reference sequence). This CDR3 contains 15 residues. The germline V and J ends were trimmed by 0 bases and 3 bases, with 9 bases remaining between them. CDR3: CASSIDRPVNQPQHF. The CDR3 DNA follows: TGTGCCAGTAGTATAGACAGGCCGGTCAATCAGCCCCAGCATTTT.

The chain uses TRBV10-2 and TRBJ2-2; 12 positions match TRBD2. With 8 bases clipped from V and 3 bases from J, the junction kept 7 bases outside the gene matches. This CDR3 is built from 16 residues. The germline V gene has CDR1 WSHSY and CDR2 SAAADI. The CDR3 DNA reads TGCGCCAGCCTTCTAGCGGGAGGGCCGCACACCGGGGAGCTGTTTTTT. This encodes CASLLAGGPHTGELFF.

V usage is TRBV25-1 and J usage is TRBJ2-3, with D tentatively TRBD2 (7 bases). V was clipped by 3 bases and J by 5 bases, with 21 bases between them. The CDR3 consists of 17 residues. CDR1 is MGHDK, CDR2 SYGVNS, per germline. DNA of the CDR3: TGTGCCAGCAGTGATTACCCCGGGGGGCCCACGGGAGATACGCAGTATTTT. This translates into CASSDYPGGPTGDTQYF. The full variable domain, in which reference TRBV25-1 and TRBJ2-3 provide the parts outside the CDR3, is EADIYQTPRYLVIGTGKKITLECSQTMGHDKMYWYQQDPGMELHLIHYSYGVNSTEKGDLSSESTVSRIRTEHFPLTLESARPSHTSQYLCASSDYPGGPTGDTQYFGPGTRLTVL.

J is TRBJ2-1 and V is TRBV18; D gene uncertain. Germline values: CDR1 KGHSH, CDR2 LQKENI. The CDR3 extends over 14 amino acids. The V end lost 1 base, the J end lost 7 bases, and 11 bases lay between the germline ends. CDR3 coding DNA: TGTGCCAGCTCACCACGGCGACTCCAGAATGAGCAGTTCTTC. Amino acids: CASSPRRLQNEQFF.

The gene calls are TRBV10-2 and TRBJ1-1; D gene ambiguous. CDR1 and CDR2 (germline): WSHSY, SAAADI. This CDR3 spans 14 amino acids. Trimming stripped 5 bases from V and 1 base from J, with 11 bases between. This CDR3 is CASSYQATNTEAFF. The DNA of the CDR3 is TGCGCCAGCAGTTACCAGGCGACGAACACTGAAGCTTTCTTT.

This chain uses TRBV2 with TRBJ2-4; 7 positions match TRBD2. The junction had 6 bases not matched to a gene; V was cut back by 1 base and J by 0 bases. The CDR3 consists of 17 residues. Germline values: CDR1 SNHLY, CDR2 FYNNEI. CDR3 DNA sequence: TGTGCCAGCAGTGAAGGCTGGAGCGGGGTAGCCAAAAACATTCAGTACTTC. Protein sequence: CASSEGWSGVAKNIQYF.

This clone was seen a few times. The chain uses TRBV2 and TRBJ2-2; 8 bases map to TRBD2. This CDR3 has 13 residues. The trim removed 9 bases at V and 1 base at J, leaving 1 base unmatched. CDR1 and CDR2 (germline): SNHLY, FYNNEI. The CDR3 is CARGTRNTGELFF. In DNA form, the CDR3 reads TGTGCCAGGGGGACTAGGAACACCGGGGAGCTGTTTTTT.

This clone has more than one count but fewer than ten. This chain links TRBV27 with TRBJ1-1; 8 nucleotides line up with TRBD1. The J segment lost 4 bases and the V segment lost 6 bases, leaving 7 bases of the junction unmatched. Germline CDR1 is MNHEY and CDR2 is SMNVEV (reference sequence). This CDR3 contains 14 residues. For the CDR3, the DNA is TGTGCCAGCAGGGGACAGGCAAGGGGCACTGAAGCTTTCTTT. It encodes CASRGQARGTEAFF.

The rearrangement uses TRBV27 and TRBJ1-2, with D tentatively TRBD1 (5 bases). With 2 bases removed from V and 8 bases from J, the gap between germline ends came to 12 bases. This CDR3 is 13 amino acids long. Germline V CDR1 and CDR2: MNHEY, SMNVEV (reference sequence). CDR3 bases: TGTGCCAGCAGTTTAACCCAGGGTGTCGGCTACACCTTC. This encodes CASSLTQGVGYTF.

This sequence joins TRBV5-4 and TRBJ1-1; unclear D gene. V was shortened by 7 bases and J by 1 base, with 8 bases between the two germline ends. This CDR3 has 12 amino acids. CDR1 and CDR2 from the germline V gene are SGHNT and YYREEE (reference sequence). The CDR3 spells CASAGGNTEAFF. CDR3 nucleotide sequence: TGTGCCAGCGCCGGCGGGAACACTGAAGCTTTCTTT.

V usage is TRBV6-5 and J usage is TRBJ2-5, with D uncertain. The germline V gene has CDR1 MNHEY and CDR2 SVGAGI. Deletions cut 2 bases from V and 5 bases from J, with 3 bases between. CDR3 length equals 11 residues. CDR3 coding DNA: TGTGCCAGCAGTTACCTGGAGACCCAGTACTTC. Its translation is CASSYLETQYF.

The rearrangement joins TRBV4-1 to TRBJ1-5; D perhaps matches TRBD1 (5 bases). V lost 7 bases to trimming and J lost 5 bases, with 24 bases between them. This CDR3 has 17 residues. From germline, CDR1 is MGHRA and CDR2 YSYEKL. The CDR3 spells CASTRGGSGAQDQPQHF. The CDR3 coding sequence is TGCGCCAGCACCCGGGGGGGGAGTGGGGCACAGGATCAGCCCCAGCATTTT.

The V and J genes are TRBV3-1 (or the pseudogene TRBV3-2) and TRBJ2-3; D call uncertain. Germline V gene data show CDR1 as LGHDT and CDR2 as YNNKEL (reference sequence). This CDR3 has 12 residues. The V end was cut by 0 bases, the J end by 7 bases, with 5 bases between. DNA of the CDR3: TGTGCCAGCAGCCAAGACAGGAATACGCAGTATTTT. This sequence encodes CASSQDRNTQYF.

This clone was seen repeatedly, ten times or more. The rearrangement links TRBV27 to TRBJ2-7; D is ambiguous. V shed 8 bases and J shed 2 bases, with 13 bases lying between them. Per germline, CDR1 MNHEY and CDR2 SMNVEV (reference sequence). The CDR3 runs 13 residues. DNA for the CDR3: TGTGCCAGCTCCTGGAGTCCGGCCTACGAGCAGTACTTC. This gives the protein CASSWSPAYEQYF.

J is TRBJ2-7 and V is TRBV7-2; 10 bases align to TRBD2. With V trimmed by 1 base and J by 1 base, 4 bases remained unmatched. Germline assignment: CDR1 SGHTA and CDR2 FQGNSA. This CDR3 spans 16 amino acids. The CDR3 DNA sequence: TGTGCCAGCAGCTTAGGACCAGCGGGAGGGTCCTACGAGCAGTACTTC. Protein: CASSLGPAGGSYEQYF.

The chain links TRBV7-9 to TRBJ1-5, with D possibly TRBD1 on 5 matching bases. The germline gives CDR1 SEHNR, CDR2 FQNEAQ (reference sequence). This CDR3 has 15 amino acids. The V end was cut by 4 bases, the J end by 5 bases, with 15 bases between. The CDR3 is CASSSTAGVYQPQHF. The CDR3, as DNA: TGTGCCAGCAGCTCGACAGCCGGTGTGTATCAGCCCCAGCATTTT.